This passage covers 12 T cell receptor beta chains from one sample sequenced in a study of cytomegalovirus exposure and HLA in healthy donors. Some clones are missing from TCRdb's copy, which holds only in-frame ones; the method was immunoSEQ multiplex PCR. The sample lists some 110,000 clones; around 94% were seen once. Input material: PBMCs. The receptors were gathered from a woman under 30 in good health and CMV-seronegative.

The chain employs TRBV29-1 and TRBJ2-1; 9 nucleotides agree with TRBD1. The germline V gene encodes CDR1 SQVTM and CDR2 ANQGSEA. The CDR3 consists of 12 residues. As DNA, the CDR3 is TGCAGTGTACAGGGGGCGGGAAATGAGCAGTTCTTC. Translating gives CSVQGAGNEQFF.

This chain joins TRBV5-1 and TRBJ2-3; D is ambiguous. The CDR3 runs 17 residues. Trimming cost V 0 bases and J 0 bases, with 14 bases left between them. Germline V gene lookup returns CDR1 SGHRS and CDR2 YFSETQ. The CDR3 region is CASSLDRLGRSTDTQYF. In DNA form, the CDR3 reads TGCGCCAGCAGCTTGGATCGTCTAGGAAGGAGCACAGATACGCAGTATTTT.

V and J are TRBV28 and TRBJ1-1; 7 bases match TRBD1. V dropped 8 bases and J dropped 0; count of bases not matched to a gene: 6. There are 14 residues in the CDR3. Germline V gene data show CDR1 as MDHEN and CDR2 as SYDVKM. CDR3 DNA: TGTGCCAGCGTGATCGGACAGGTGAACACTGAAGCTTTCTTT. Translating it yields CASVIGQVNTEAFF.

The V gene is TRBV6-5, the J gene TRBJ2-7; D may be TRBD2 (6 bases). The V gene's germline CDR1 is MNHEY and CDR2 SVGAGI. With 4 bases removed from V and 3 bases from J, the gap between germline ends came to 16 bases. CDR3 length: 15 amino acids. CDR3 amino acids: CASSLGLPGDYEQYF. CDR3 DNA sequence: TGTGCCAGCAGTTTAGGGCTCCCGGGGGACTACGAGCAGTACTTC.

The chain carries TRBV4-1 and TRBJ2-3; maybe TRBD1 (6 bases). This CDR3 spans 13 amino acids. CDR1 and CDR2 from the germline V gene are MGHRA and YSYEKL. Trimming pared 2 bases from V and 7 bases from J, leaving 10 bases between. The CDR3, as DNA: TGCGCCAGCAGCCAACAAACAGGGTATACGCAGTATTTT. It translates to CASSQQTGYTQYF.

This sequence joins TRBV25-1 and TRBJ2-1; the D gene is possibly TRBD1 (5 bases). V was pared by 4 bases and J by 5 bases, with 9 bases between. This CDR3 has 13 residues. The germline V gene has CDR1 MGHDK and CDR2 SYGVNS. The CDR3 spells CASSGRGHNEQFF. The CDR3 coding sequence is TGTGCCAGCAGTGGAAGGGGCCACAATGAGCAGTTCTTC.

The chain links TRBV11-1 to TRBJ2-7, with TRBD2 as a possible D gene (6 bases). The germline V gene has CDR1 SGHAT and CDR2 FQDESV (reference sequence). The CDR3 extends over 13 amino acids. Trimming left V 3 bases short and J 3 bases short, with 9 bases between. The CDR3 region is CASSFGRDYEQYF. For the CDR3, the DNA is TGTGCCAGCAGCTTCGGGCGGGACTACGAGCAGTACTTC.

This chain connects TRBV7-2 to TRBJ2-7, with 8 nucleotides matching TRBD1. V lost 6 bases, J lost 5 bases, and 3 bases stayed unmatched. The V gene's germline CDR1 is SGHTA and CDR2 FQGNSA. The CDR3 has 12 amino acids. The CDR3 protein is CASSMTGDEQYF. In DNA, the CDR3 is TGTGCCAGCAGTATGACAGGGGACGAGCAGTACTTC.

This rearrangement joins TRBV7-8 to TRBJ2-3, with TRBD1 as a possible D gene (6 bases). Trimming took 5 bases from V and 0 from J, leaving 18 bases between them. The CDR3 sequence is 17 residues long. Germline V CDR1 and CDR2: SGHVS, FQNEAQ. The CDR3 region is CASSADDGQPSTDTQYF. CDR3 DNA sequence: TGTGCCAGCAGCGCCGACGACGGACAGCCTAGCACAGATACGCAGTATTTT.

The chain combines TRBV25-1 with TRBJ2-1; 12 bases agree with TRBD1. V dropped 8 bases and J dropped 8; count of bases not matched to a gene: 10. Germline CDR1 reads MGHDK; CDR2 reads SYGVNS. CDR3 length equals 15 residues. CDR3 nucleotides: TGTGCCAGCTCCCGACCGGGACAGGGGGCTTATGAGCAGTTCTTC. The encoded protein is CASSRPGQGAYEQFF.

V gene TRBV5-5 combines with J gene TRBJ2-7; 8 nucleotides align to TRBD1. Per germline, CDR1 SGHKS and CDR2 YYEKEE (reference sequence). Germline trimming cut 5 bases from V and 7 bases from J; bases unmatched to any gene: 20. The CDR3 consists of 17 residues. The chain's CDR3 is CASSMNPQGAALGEQYF. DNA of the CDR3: TGTGCCAGCAGTATGAACCCTCAGGGGGCCGCGTTAGGGGAGCAGTACTTC.

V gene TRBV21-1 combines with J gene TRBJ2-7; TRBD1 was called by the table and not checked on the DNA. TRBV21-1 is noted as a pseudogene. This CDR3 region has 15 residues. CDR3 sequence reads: CASSKVRDSSYEQYF. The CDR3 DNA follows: TGTGCCAGCAGCAAAGTCCGGGACAGCTCGTACGAGCAGTACTTC.